This is a list of T cell receptor beta chains from one sample in a study of blood T cell repertoires in COVID-19. Sequenced by immunoSEQ multiplex PCR; TCRdb stores in-frame clones only, minus some. The table lists approximately 140,000 clones, around 84% of them singletons, with 17% in the top ten. The sequenced sample consisted of peripheral blood. Source of these receptors: a woman older than 75 with acute or convalescent COVID-19. Each CDR3 is given with its conserved first and last residue. The D gene is left open where the match is weak. Clone size is shown for a subset of rows, as once, few, many or a class of expanded clone.

CDR3nt | CDR3aa | d_gene | j_gene | v_gene | abundance
TGTGCCAGCAGCCAACCGGGACAGTATGGCTACACCTTC | CASSQPGQYGYTF | TRBD1 | TRBJ1-2 | TRBV3-1/TRBV3-2 | NA
TGCGCCAGCAGCCCTCTTCTTGGGGGGGTCACTGAAGCTTTCTTT | CASSPLLGGVTEAFF | NA | TRBJ1-1 | TRBV5-1 | NA
TGTGCCAGCAGCTTAGCGAAAATGGCAGGGGGGCACGAGCAGTACTTC | CASSLAKMAGGHEQYF | NA | TRBJ2-7 | TRBV7-9 | NA
TGCAGCGTCGCGGGAGACAGCGATAGCAATCAGCCCCAGCATTTT | CSVAGDSDSNQPQHF | NA | TRBJ1-5 | TRBV29-1 | once
TGCGCCAGCAGCCGAGGACAGGCTGCTAACTATGGCTACACCTTC | CASSRGQAANYGYTF | TRBD1 | TRBJ1-2 | TRBV4-3 | NA
TGCAGTGCTAGTACGCAGAACTATGGCTACACCTTC | CSASTQNYGYTF | NA | TRBJ1-2 | TRBV20-1 | NA
TGTGCCAGTAGTATTAGGGCTGGAGGCCAAGAGACCCAGTACTTC | CASSIRAGGQETQYF | NA | TRBJ2-5 | TRBV19 | NA
TGTGCCAGCAGTCCCCGGGGGGCTACTTCTGGGGCCCAGTACTTC | CASSPRGATSGAQYF | NA | TRBJ2-5 | TRBV27 | NA
TGTGCCAGCTCACCCCAGGGACAGGGTTCTGGAAACACCATATATTTT | CASSPQGQGSGNTIYF | TRBD1 | TRBJ1-3 | TRBV18 | NA
TGTGCAAGTCGCTTAGCGGCCTTTGGGCGTGTCGGGAGGGGTTGCGAGCAGTACTTC | CASRLAAFGRVGRGCEQYF | NA | TRBJ2-7 | TRBV12-2 | NA
TGTGCCAGCAGCCAGGGGCTAGTAGGCGGGGAGCTGTTTTTT | CASSQGLVGGELFF | NA | TRBJ2-2 | TRBV7-2 | once
TGTGCCAGCGACAGGGGTGAAGCTTTCTTT | CASDRGEAFF | TRBD1 | TRBJ1-1 | TRBV6-5 | NA
TGTGCCAGCAGCCCGAGGACTTTCTCTGGGGCCAACGTCCTGACTTTC | CASSPRTFSGANVLTF | NA | TRBJ2-6 | TRBV14 | NA
TGTGCCAGCAGCCCCCCGGGAGGAGCGGGGGGGCGTGAGACCCAGTACTTC | CASSPPGGAGGRETQYF | TRBD2 | TRBJ2-5 | TRBV7-2 | NA
TGCAGCGTTGATCGATCTACGGACAGGAGGAGGGATGGCTACACCTTC | CSVDRSTDRRRDGYTF | TRBD1 | TRBJ1-2 | TRBV29-1 | NA
TGTGCCAGCAGCTTGGGCGGACAGGGAATCACCGGGGAGCTGTTTTTT | CASSLGGQGITGELFF | TRBD1 | TRBJ2-2 | TRBV5-6 | NA
TGTGCCAGCAGCCAAAAATTGGCGGGAGGAGGCGAGCAGTACTTC | CASSQKLAGGGEQYF | TRBD2 | TRBJ2-7 | TRBV4-2 | once
TGTGCCAGCAGACCCGGGACAAACAACACTGAAGCTTTCTTT | CASRPGTNNTEAFF | NA | TRBJ1-1 | TRBV27 | few
TGTGCCATCACCGCCGGACAGGGGGAAGCTAACTATGGCTACACCTTC | CAITAGQGEANYGYTF | TRBD1 | TRBJ1-2 | TRBV10-3 | NA
TGTGCCAGTAGTAAGTTGCAGGGGCAAAATGGCTACACCTTC | CASSKLQGQNGYTF | NA | TRBJ1-2 | TRBV19 | NA
TGTGCCAGCAGCTTAGAGACTTCCCCCTACGAGCAGTACTTC | CASSLETSPYEQYF | NA | TRBJ2-7 | TRBV13 | NA
TGTGCCAGCAGTTACTCAACTCCACTCTACGAGCAGTACTTC | CASSYSTPLYEQYF | NA | TRBJ2-7 | TRBV6-5 | NA
TGCGCCAGCAGCAGAGACCGGGACAGCTATGGCTACACCTTC | CASSRDRDSYGYTF | TRBD1 | TRBJ1-2 | TRBV5-1 | NA
TGTGCCAGCAGCGGACCAGGGCCTCTCTCTGGAAACACCATATATTTT | CASSGPGPLSGNTIYF | NA | TRBJ1-3 | TRBV9 | NA
TGTGCCAGCAGCTTGTTAGGGGGCGGTGGCTACACCTTC | CASSLLGGGGYTF | TRBD1 | TRBJ1-2 | TRBV5-5 | few
TGCGCCAGCAGCTCCGGACAGACTTTCAATGAGCAGTTCTTC | CASSSGQTFNEQFF | NA | TRBJ2-1 | TRBV5-1 | NA
TGTGCCAGCAGCTTAGCGCGGGGTGACACCTACGAGCAGTACTTC | CASSLARGDTYEQYF | NA | TRBJ2-7 | TRBV7-6 | NA
TGTGCCAGCAGTGAACGCGGGACTTACACCGGGGAGCTGTTTTTT | CASSERGTYTGELFF | NA | TRBJ2-2 | TRBV2 | NA
TGCGCCAGCAGCCAAAATACCCCACGCACCAGCGGGATTTACAATGAGCAGTTCTTC | CASSQNTPRTSGIYNEQFF | TRBD2 | TRBJ2-1 | TRBV4-3 | NA
TGTGCCAGTACCCGCCTCCCAGGGGGCAACACCGGGGAGCTGTTTTTT | CASTRLPGGNTGELFF | TRBD1 | TRBJ2-2 | TRBV19 | NA
TGTGCCTGGAGTGTGACAGGGCCCCAAGAGACCCAGTACTTC | CAWSVTGPQETQYF | TRBD1 | TRBJ2-5 | TRBV30 | NA
TGTGCCGTGGAGAGTAACACTGAAGCTTTCTTT | CAVESNTEAFF | NA | TRBJ1-1 | TRBV19 | NA
TGTGCCAGACCCAACAGGGGGGAGGGCTACACCTTC | CARPNRGEGYTF | NA | TRBJ1-2 | TRBV21-1 | NA
TGTGCAAGTCGCACGGGTGATCTTGTTTTCTTT | CASRTGDLVFF | NA | TRBJ1-1 | TRBV12-2 | NA
TGCGCCAGCAGCGCAGGGTCCGGTCAGCCCCAGCATTTT | CASSAGSGQPQHF | NA | TRBJ1-5 | TRBV10-1 | NA
TGTGCCAGCAGAGGCAGGTACAATGAGCAGTTCTTC | CASRGRYNEQFF | NA | TRBJ2-1 | TRBV6-5 | NA
TGTGCCAGCAGCCGGACAGGGCCTGGAAACACCATATATTTT | CASSRTGPGNTIYF | TRBD1 | TRBJ1-3 | TRBV5-5 | NA
TGTGCCAGCAGTGAAGACAGGATGTACCAAGAGACCCAGTACTTC | CASSEDRMYQETQYF | NA | TRBJ2-5 | TRBV2 | NA
TGCGCCAGCAGCCAAAGCGGACAGGGAACGTTACCCCAGCATTTT | CASSQSGQGTLPQHF | TRBD1 | TRBJ1-5 | TRBV4-1 | NA
TGTGCCTCTGACAGGGGCTTCGGGGCCAACGTCCTGACTTTC | CASDRGFGANVLTF | TRBD1 | TRBJ2-6 | TRBV19 | NA
TGTGCCAGCAGCTTAGACTCAGGGGCAGTTTTCTCCTACGAGCAGTACTTC | CASSLDSGAVFSYEQYF | NA | TRBJ2-7 | TRBV7-8 | NA
TGTGCCAGCTCACCAAGGACAGTGGACCGCCGAAACACAGATACGCAGTATTTT | CASSPRTVDRRNTDTQYF | NA | TRBJ2-3 | TRBV18 | few
TGTGCCAGCAGCTTGATCATGGGCAGGGGGATTGGGTATGGCTACACCTTC | CASSLIMGRGIGYGYTF | TRBD1 | TRBJ1-2 | TRBV5-4 | NA
TGCAGCGTTGAGACTAGCGGGGCCGGGGAGCTGTTTTTT | CSVETSGAGELFF | TRBD2 | TRBJ2-2 | TRBV29-1 | NA
TGTGCCAGCAGCGGTGGACTAGCGGGAGTGGACACCGGGGAGCTGTTTTTT | CASSGGLAGVDTGELFF | TRBD2 | TRBJ2-2 | TRBV9 | NA
TGTGCCAGCAGACCCCCCAGGGGCGACCAGGAAAAACTGTTTTTT | CASRPPRGDQEKLFF | NA | TRBJ1-4 | TRBV2 | NA
TGTGCCAGCTCGCCCGGGGCAACTAATGAAAAACTGTTTTTT | CASSPGATNEKLFF | NA | TRBJ1-4 | TRBV18 | NA
TGTGCCAGCAGCGTCGGACAGGGTGGGCCCCAGCATTTT | CASSVGQGGPQHF | TRBD1 | TRBJ1-5 | TRBV7-2 | NA
TGTGCCAGCAGTGGTTGGGCGAACAATGAGCAGTTCTTC | CASSGWANNEQFF | NA | TRBJ2-1 | TRBV3-1/TRBV3-2 | once
TGTGCCAGCAGGGGCCTAGCGGGCGAGTACAATGAGCAGTTCTTC | CASRGLAGEYNEQFF | TRBD2 | TRBJ2-1 | TRBV7-2 | NA
TGTGCCAGTAGTATCCCCGGGGGGCGAACCGGGGAGCTGTTTTTT | CASSIPGGRTGELFF | NA | TRBJ2-2 | TRBV19 | NA
TGTGCCTGGAGGGCCCCCGGACAGGAGTACGAGCAGTACTTC | CAWRAPGQEYEQYF | TRBD1 | TRBJ2-7 | TRBV30 | many
TGTGCCAGCAGTTTCTCCCTGGGGACAGGAGACACTGAAGCTTTCTTT | CASSFSLGTGDTEAFF | TRBD1 | TRBJ1-1 | TRBV28 | NA
TGTGCCAGCAGCCGAGCAGGGGCCTTGTTAGCCAAAAACATTCAGTACTTC | CASSRAGALLAKNIQYF | NA | TRBJ2-4 | TRBV16 | NA